This passage covers 22 T cell receptor beta chains from one sample sequenced in a study of T cell repertoires in cytomegalovirus infection (dated by TCRdb to the late 2010s). These receptors have no identified antigens. Sequencing instrument: Illumina HiSeq 1500. The raw public reads went through TCRdb reprocessing: fastp at Q25, MiXCR clone calling, in-frame beta chains kept. Every distinct CDR3 protein forms one entry, paired with its most common genes and DNA. The sample table shows hundreds of thousands of distinct CDR3 sequences, and 25% to 35% are seen once. About a sixth of the sample is taken by the ten largest. Explained via the paper, the treatment or condition label denotes: in vitro stimulation with specific CMV peptide epitopes to enrich CMV-specific T cells. Sequencing was performed on cultured PBMCs, taken from culture after CMV antigen stimulation. Receptors were obtained from a human donor in good health (CMV status not recorded). Some clones in this sample may be carry-over from other donors' samples.

The sample holds a few counts of this clonotype. The CDR3 DNA sequence: TGTGCCAGCAGCTTAGAGGAATCACCCCTCCACTTT. It encodes CASSLEESPLHF. V is TRBV11-2 and J is TRBJ1-6; the D is unclear. CDR1 is SGHAT, CDR2 FQNNGV, per germline. V lost 0 bases, J lost 10 bases, and 4 bases lay in between. The CDR3 is made up of 12 amino acids. Full variable domain (rest looked up from reference TRBV11-2 and TRBJ1-6): EAGVAQSPRYKIIEKRQSVAFWCNPISGHATLYWYQQILGQGPKLLIQFQNNGVVDDSQLPKDRFSAERLKGVDSTLKIQPAKLEDSAVYLCASSLEESPLHFGNGTRLTVT.

This clonotype was counted a few times. V gene TRBV7-2 combines with J gene TRBJ2-1; no reliable D call. Germline V lookup: CDR1 SGHTA, CDR2 FQGNSA. V gave up 4 bases and J gave up 0 bases, with 13 bases separating them. This CDR3 has 16 residues. The CDR3 coding sequence is TGTGCCAGCAGCTACCTTGCGCTGAGCTCCTACAATGAGCAGTTCTTC. Protein sequence: CASSYLALSSYNEQFF.

This clonotype occurred a few times. V and J are TRBV7-2 and TRBJ1-4; tentatively, D is TRBD1 (5 bases). The germline V gene has CDR1 SGHTA and CDR2 FQGNSA. This CDR3 has 14 amino acids. V was shortened by 5 bases and J by 3 bases, with 10 bases between the two germline ends. The CDR3 loop is CASSQGRANEKLFF. CDR3 DNA: TGTGCCAGCAGCCAGGGTAGAGCTAATGAAAAACTGTTTTTT.

This clonotype appeared a few times. The V gene is TRBV5-4, the J gene TRBJ2-5; possibly TRBD1 for D (6 bases). The CDR3 length is 15 residues. V dropped 4 bases and J dropped 5 bases, with 18 bases sitting between them. The germline V gene has CDR1 SGHNT and CDR2 YYREEE (reference sequence). CDR3 loop: CASSLPGKGEETQYF. CDR3 coding DNA: TGTGCCAGCAGCCTCCCGGGGAAGGGGGAGGAGACCCAGTACTTC.

CDR3: CSLARTSGRAHEQFF. CDR3 in DNA: TGCAGCCTAGCCCGGACTAGCGGGAGGGCTCATGAGCAGTTCTTC. The chain combines TRBV29-1 with TRBJ2-1; the match to TRBD2 covers 15 bases. The V segment lost 8 bases and the J segment 8 bases; nucleotides outside the gene matches: 10. Germline V gene lookup returns CDR1 SQVTM and CDR2 ANQGSEA. The CDR3 runs 15 residues.

There are many counts of this clonotype. The chain uses TRBV7-8 and TRBJ2-7; 7 bases are a match to TRBD2. V lost 2 bases and J lost 3; bases outside the gene matches: 10. The germline gives CDR1 SGHVS, CDR2 FQNEAQ. This CDR3 region has 16 residues. CDR3 region: CASSLTGGNSFYEQYF. CDR3 sequence (DNA): TGTGCCAGCAGCTTAACGGGGGGAAACTCGTTCTACGAGCAGTACTTC.

The table lists this clonotype with a few counts. The rearrangement links TRBV5-4 to TRBJ2-2; no clear D. The CDR3 has 15 amino acids. The germline CDR1 and CDR2 sequences are SGHNT and YYREEE (reference sequence). V was pared by 4 bases and J by 2 bases, with 12 bases between. As DNA, the CDR3 is TGTGCCAGCAGCCCCCCGGCGGATAACACCGGGGAGCTGTTTTTT. As protein: CASSPPADNTGELFF.

The genes are TRBV5-5 and TRBJ1-5; weak D call: TRBD1 (5 bases). The V end lost 6 bases, the J end lost 1 base, and 14 bases lay between the germline ends. CDR1 and CDR2 (germline): SGHKS, YYEKEE (reference sequence). The CDR3 is 15 residues long. CDR3 protein: CASTWTPGSNQPQHF. In DNA, the CDR3 is TGTGCCAGCACCTGGACACCGGGAAGCAATCAGCCCCAGCATTTT.

This clonotype appeared a few times. The chain links TRBV15 to TRBJ1-2; D is perhaps TRBD1 (6 bases). Germline V gives CDR1 LNHNV, CDR2 YYDKDF (reference sequence). The CDR3 extends over 13 amino acids. The V and J ends lost 0 bases and 7 bases respectively, with 9 bases between them. The CDR3 is CATSREGAGGYTF. CDR3 nucleotides: TGTGCCACCAGCAGAGAGGGGGCTGGTGGCTACACCTTC.

This clonotype was detected a few times. This rearrangement joins TRBV6-2 or TRBV6-3 to TRBJ1-2; possible D gene TRBD1, 5 bases. The V gene lost 7 bases and the J gene lost 8 bases, with 14 bases spanning the gap. Germline V gene data show CDR1 as MNHEY and CDR2 as SVGEGT. The CDR3 sequence is 12 residues long. The CDR3 region is CASITPGDGYTF. In DNA, the CDR3 is TGTGCCAGCATCACTCCGGGGGACGGCTACACCTTC.

The chain recombines TRBV7-9 with TRBJ2-3; D possibly corresponds to TRBD2 (5 bases). This CDR3 has 13 residues. V lost 9 bases and J lost 0, with 10 bases in between. Germline CDR1 and CDR2: SEHNR and FQNEAQ (reference sequence). In DNA, the CDR3 is TGTGCCAGTCGGTGGACTAGCACAGATACGCAGTATTTT. As protein: CASRWTSTDTQYF.

This sequence joins TRBV19 and TRBJ1-1, with 8 bases fitting TRBD1. CDR3 length: 17 amino acids. V lost 2 bases to trimming and J lost 0 bases; unmatched junction nucleotides: 8. Germline CDR1 reads LNHDA; CDR2 reads SQIVND (reference sequence). CDR3 nucleotide sequence: TGTGCCAGTAGTATACCCCATCGGACAGGGCTGAACACTGAAGCTTTCTTT. Protein: CASSIPHRTGLNTEAFF.

This clonotype has a handful of counts. This chain joins TRBV7-2 and TRBJ2-1; D perhaps matches TRBD1 (6 bases). The V gene's germline CDR1 is SGHTA and CDR2 FQGNSA. The V and J ends lost 5 bases and 0 bases respectively, with 11 bases between them. The CDR3 sequence is 15 residues long. The CDR3 sequence is CASSPPGVSYNEQFF. The CDR3 DNA reads as TGTGCCAGCAGCCCCCCAGGGGTCTCCTACAATGAGCAGTTCTTC.

The rearrangement joins TRBV12-5 to TRBJ2-1, with TRBD1 as a possible D gene (5 bases). There are 18 residues in the CDR3. The germline V gene encodes CDR1 LGHNT and CDR2 FRNRAP. Trimming stripped 0 bases from V and 1 base from J, with 16 bases between. Here the CDR3 DNA reads TGTGCTAGTGGTTTGGTCCCCCTAGGGGCGAAGTCCTACAATGAGCAGTTCTTC. It is translated as CASGLVPLGAKSYNEQFF.

This clonotype was counted only a few times. This chain joins TRBV20-1 and TRBJ2-1; the match to TRBD2 covers 11 bases. J gave up 6 bases and V 0 bases, and 7 bases lay outside the gene matches. This CDR3 has 16 amino acids. Per the germline V gene, CDR1 is DFQATT and CDR2 is SNEGSKA (reference sequence). The DNA of the CDR3 is TGCAGTGCTAGAGAGCGCCGTAGCGGGAGGGCCAATGAGCAGTTCTTC. Translating it yields CSARERRSGRANEQFF.

This clonotype was observed at least ten times. This chain joins TRBV7-3 and TRBJ1-1, with no clear D. The CDR3 spans 15 residues. CDR1 is SGHTA, CDR2 FQGTGA, per germline. V was trimmed by 5 bases and J by 5 bases, leaving 18 bases between them. CDR3 protein: CASSQADARRTEAFF. The CDR3 DNA sequence: TGTGCCAGCAGCCAAGCGGACGCTCGGCGGACTGAAGCTTTCTTT.

The CDR3 nucleotides are TGCGCCAGCAGCTTGGGACTAGCGGAGAATGAGCAGTTCTTC. Translated, it gives CASSLGLAENEQFF. The chain couples TRBV5-1 to TRBJ2-1, with 9 nucleotides matching TRBD2. The CDR3 totals 14 residues. V trimming: 0 bases; J trimming: 7 bases; junction bases outside the gene matches: 2. CDR1 is SGHRS and CDR2 is YFSETQ in the germline V gene. The full variable domain, its missing parts supplied by reference TRBV5-1 and TRBJ2-1, is KAGVTQTPRYLIKTRGQQVTLSCSPISGHRSVSWYQQTPGQGLQFLFEYFSETQRNKGNFPGRFSGRQFSNSRSEMNVSTLELGDSALYLCASSLGLAENEQFFGPGTRLTVL.

This clonotype was detected only a few times. V and J are TRBV7-6 and TRBJ1-1; D gene uncertain. V was cut by 5 bases and J by 6 bases, with 10 bases left in between. The CDR3 covers 12 residues. Germline loops: CDR1 SGHVS, CDR2 FNYEAQ. DNA for the CDR3: TGTGCCAGCAGCATGTTTGGGGCTGAAGCTTTCTTT. It translates to CASSMFGAEAFF.

This clonotype turned up a few times. The V and J genes are TRBV2 and TRBJ2-3; perhaps TRBD1 as D (5 bases). The germline V gene encodes CDR1 SNHLY and CDR2 FYNNEI. This CDR3 is 17 amino acids long. The V and J ends lost 2 bases and 4 bases respectively, with 19 bases between them. In nucleotides, the CDR3 is TGTGCCAGCAGTGAATTGAGCAGGGAATTTAGGGCAGATACGCAGTATTTT. It yields the protein CASSELSREFRADTQYF.

This clonotype occurred a few times. V gene TRBV11-2 combines with J gene TRBJ2-1, with 9 bases identical to TRBD1. Germline V gene lookup returns CDR1 SGHAT and CDR2 FQNNGV. V was clipped by 1 base and J by 14 bases; unmatched bases: 12. The CDR3 runs 15 residues. The CDR3 DNA is TGTGCCAGCAGCTTAGTATCTAAAGCGCGACAGGGGGAGTTCTTC. This translates into CASSLVSKARQGEFF. Full variable domain (rest looked up from reference TRBV11-2 and TRBJ2-1): EAGVAQSPRYKIIEKRQSVAFWCNPISGHATLYWYQQILGQGPKLLIQFQNNGVVDDSQLPKDRFSAERLKGVDSTLKIQPAKLEDSAVYLCASSLVSKARQGEFFGPGTRLTVL.

This clonotype was counted a few times. V and J are TRBV28 and TRBJ1-3, with D unresolved. CDR3 length: 14 residues. CDR1 MDHEN and CDR2 SYDVKM come from the germline V gene. V was cut by 2 bases and J by 0 bases, with 5 bases left in between. DNA for the CDR3: TGTGCCAGCAGTTTAAGCATCTCTGGAAACACCATATATTTT. It is translated as CASSLSISGNTIYF.

This clonotype was seen more than once but under ten times. The chain combines TRBV7-2 with TRBJ2-3; the D gene is possibly TRBD1 (5 bases). Looked up from germline, CDR1 is SGHTA and CDR2 is FQGNSA. V lost 5 bases to trimming and J lost 5 bases, with 8 bases between them. The CDR3 extends over 12 amino acids. CDR3 DNA: TGTGCCAGCAGCCGGACACAAGATACGCAGTATTTT. It is translated as CASSRTQDTQYF.